Listed below are T cell receptor beta chains from one sample, sequenced in a study of T-cell reconstitution after alpha-beta-depleted transplantation in children. TCRdb itself ran the PCR reads through MiXCR, one entry per CDR3 protein. The table records some 600,000 distinct CDR3 sequences, 15% to 20% of them present only once. The specimen comprised PBMCs from the stem cell graft donor, sampled from the stem cell graft. The receptors stem from a human donor who donated a stem cell graft to a child with acute myeloid leukemia. The conserved cysteine and the conserved F or W are not part of the CDR3 here. The D gene is left open where the match is weak.

d_call | j_call | v_call | cdr3_aa
- | TRBJ1-6 | TRBV6-1 | ASRRRTGDNSPLH
TRBD1 | TRBJ1-2 | TRBV5-5 | ASSPGTGYYGYT
- | TRBJ2-3 | TRBV4-3 | ASSQQERIRGGTDTQY
TRBD2 | TRBJ2-1 | TRBV20-1 | SARGLGGSHEQF
- | TRBJ1-1 | TRBV5-1 | ASSLVLRDLNTEAF
TRBD1 | TRBJ1-2 | TRBV7-8 | ASSLAPGRGGGYT
- | TRBJ2-3 | TRBV20-1 | SARDERQLADTQY
- | TRBJ2-7 | TRBV7-2 | ASSLDRTTYEQY
- | TRBJ1-2 | TRBV7-2 | ASSTIYGYT
- | TRBJ1-2 | TRBV11-2 | ASSLEESRGYT
- | TRBJ1-1 | TRBV5-1 | ASSIGPQNTEAF
TRBD1 | TRBJ1-2 | TRBV12-3/TRBV12-4 | ASSLAWGQILYGYT
- | TRBJ1-2 | TRBV24-1 | ATSEGPLGYT
- | TRBJ1-2 | TRBV6-1 | ASTSWSSSEGYT
- | TRBJ2-1 | TRBV5-6 | ASSTRDYGDNEQF
- | TRBJ2-2 | TRBV7-2 | ASSLNVRLDGGELF
- | TRBJ2-1 | TRBV13 | ASSLGRGPEQF
- | TRBJ2-3 | TRBV6-2/TRBV6-3 | ASSYGDREADTQY
- | TRBJ1-1 | TRBV13 | ASSLPRGGGNTEAF
- | TRBJ2-6 | TRBV7-2 | ASSFIGSVANVLT
TRBD1 | TRBJ2-5 | TRBV15 | ATSTGQGAAQETQY
- | TRBJ2-1 | TRBV5-1 | ASSLSGRGVNEQF
- | TRBJ1-5 | TRBV15 | ATSRVGAGQPQH
- | TRBJ2-2 | TRBV4-1 | ASSQLQGTGELF
TRBD1 | TRBJ2-3 | TRBV11-2 | ASSLGQAHKDTQY
TRBD1 | TRBJ1-1 | TRBV20-1 | SARGKGGGGAEAF
- | TRBJ1-1 | TRBV15 | ATSSPAREGYTEAF
- | TRBJ1-1 | TRBV20-1 | SARIVKNTEAF
TRBD2 | TRBJ2-1 | TRBV12-3/TRBV12-4 | ASSWGGTDEQF
- | TRBJ2-4 | TRBV7-2 | ASSLEGGNIQY
- | TRBJ2-3 | TRBV7-2 | ASSFGPGETDTQY
- | TRBJ2-6 | TRBV20-1 | SAGDYREDPSGANVLT
TRBD1 | TRBJ2-7 | TRBV7-9 | ASRPGQGIYEQY
- | TRBJ2-5 | TRBV29-1 | SASTGEETQY
- | TRBJ1-6 | TRBV7-9 | ASSSPRDPETPLH
- | TRBJ2-1 | TRBV6-1 | ASRADHAESSYNEQF
TRBD1 | TRBJ1-6 | TRBV19 | ATNGQGNSPLH
TRBD2 | TRBJ2-5 | TRBV6-5 | ASSYSGLAGQETQY
TRBD2 | TRBJ2-1 | TRBV20-1 | SARVASGGNEQF
TRBD1 | TRBJ1-4 | TRBV20-1 | SARRPGGGEKLF
TRBD1 | TRBJ2-7 | TRBV5-1 | ASSARGQGDLKQY
- | TRBJ1-5 | TRBV3-1 | ASSHGFNSNQPQH
- | TRBJ2-1 | TRBV12-3/TRBV12-4 | ASTPGARYNEQF
- | TRBJ2-1 | TRBV25-1 | ASSEGRVNYNEQF
TRBD1 | TRBJ1-1 | TRBV4-3 | ASSQVRGPADEAF
TRBD1 | TRBJ1-2 | TRBV29-1 | SVRRTGGGGYT
- | TRBJ2-2 | TRBV27 | ASRGEELF
TRBD2 | TRBJ2-3 | TRBV30 | AWSGDSFGLALDTQY
- | TRBJ2-2 | TRBV20-1 | SALSSPDRYTGELF
- | TRBJ2-5 | TRBV24-1 | ATRGNGEETQY
TRBD2 | TRBJ2-5 | TRBV9 | ASSVRGRTSGEQETQY
- | TRBJ1-5 | TRBV27 | ASAKLFNQPQH
TRBD1 | TRBJ1-4 | TRBV20-1 | SALGTGREKLF
- | TRBJ2-1 | TRBV5-1 | ASSYGIDEQF
TRBD1 | TRBJ1-6 | TRBV10-3 | AISPGQWNSPLH
- | TRBJ2-1 | TRBV15 | ATSREGNWNEQF
- | TRBJ2-6 | TRBV7-6 | ASSLVAEGVTGANVLT
- | TRBJ1-3 | TRBV12-3/TRBV12-4 | ASSSEAGGNTIY